The 17 T cell receptor beta chains given below trace back to one sample, sequenced in a study of T-cell reconstitution after alpha-beta-depleted transplantation in children. Preparing the TCRbeta library involved the use of unique molecular identifiers. TCRdb passed the PCR reads through MiXCR, listing each CDR3 protein once. The sample shows about 610,000 distinct CDR3 sequences, 10% to 13% of them seen only once. Source: PBMCs from the stem cell graft donor, taken from the stem cell graft. The receptors here all came from a human donor who donated a stem cell graft to a child with acute myeloid leukemia.

The V gene is TRBV7-9, the J gene TRBJ1-2; D possibly corresponds to TRBD1 (5 bases). The germline V gene encodes CDR1 SEHNR and CDR2 FQNEAQ (reference sequence). This CDR3 contains 14 residues. V was cut by 1 base and J by 4 bases, with 10 bases left in between. The CDR3 reads CASSLGDLSYGYTF. CDR3 nucleotide sequence: TGTGCCAGCAGCTTAGGGGACCTCTCCTATGGCTACACCTTC.

This clonotype occurred a few times. This chain joins TRBV4-3 and TRBJ1-6; 7 bases map to TRBD1. The CDR3 length is 15 residues. V dropped 1 base and J dropped 13; count of bases not matched to a gene: 10. The germline V gene encodes CDR1 LGHNA and CDR2 YSLEER. CDR3: CASSQVNTGAMPLHF. CDR3 nucleotides: TGCGCCAGCAGCCAAGTCAACACAGGGGCCATGCCCCTCCACTTT.

The CDR3 spells CASSGTQNTEAFF. CDR3 nucleotides: TGTGCCAGCAGCGGAACACAAAACACTGAAGCTTTCTTT. The chain has TRBV9 and TRBJ1-1; no definite D call. V dropped 3 bases and J dropped 2 bases, with 8 bases sitting between them. CDR3 length: 13 amino acids. Germline CDR1 reads SGDLS; CDR2 reads YYNGEE.

In its sample, this clonotype was seen many times. The chain combines TRBV12-3 or TRBV12-4 with TRBJ2-3; 12 bases fit TRBD2. V was clipped by 5 bases and J by 3 bases; unmatched bases: 3. The CDR3 consists of 15 residues. In nucleotides, the CDR3 is TGTGCCAGCAGTCGGACTAGCGGGATGACAGATACGCAGTATTTT. Amino acids: CASSRTSGMTDTQYF.

CDR3 region: CASSFAGGWQFF. The CDR3 bases are TGTGCCAGCAGTTTCGCAGGGGGCTGGCAGTTCTTC. The chain recombines TRBV27 with TRBJ2-1; 8 bases map to TRBD1. Germline-derived CDR1 and CDR2 are MNHEY and SMNVEV (reference sequence). The V segment lost 3 bases and the J segment 12 bases; nucleotides outside the gene matches: 4. The CDR3 consists of 12 residues.

The sample holds many counts of this clonotype. The chain has TRBV20-1 and TRBJ2-7; D gene unclear. Germline CDR1 and CDR2: DFQATT and SNEGSKA (reference sequence). Trimming removed 0 bases from V and 7 bases from J, with 13 bases in between. The CDR3 has 13 amino acids. Written as DNA, the CDR3 is TGCAGTGCTAGAGATCCGGCAGAGGAGGAGCAGTACTTC. It is translated as CSARDPAEEEQYF.

Only a few counts were recorded for this clonotype. The chain uses TRBV9 and TRBJ2-3; D not certain. Germline V lookup: CDR1 SGDLS, CDR2 YYNGEE. V was shortened by 0 bases and J by 2 bases, with 7 bases between the two germline ends. The CDR3 loop spans 14 amino acids. CDR3 sequence: CASSVELHTDTQYF. CDR3 DNA sequence: TGTGCCAGCAGCGTAGAACTTCACACAGATACGCAGTATTTT.

This clonotype was observed a handful of times. The rearrangement links TRBV7-2 to TRBJ2-7; D remains ambiguous. There are 14 residues in the CDR3. Trimming stripped 1 base from V and 1 base from J, with 8 bases between. CDR1 SGHTA and CDR2 FQGNSA come from the germline V gene. The CDR3: CASSLGAGSYEQYF. The CDR3 DNA sequence: TGTGCCAGCAGCTTAGGTGCCGGATCCTACGAGCAGTACTTC. Complete variable domain (other parts from reference TRBV7-2 and TRBJ2-7): GAGVSQSPSNKVTEKGKDVELRCDPISGHTALYWYRQSLGQGLEFLIYFQGNSAPDKSGLPSDRFSAERTGGSVSTLTIQRTQQEDSAVYLCASSLGAGSYEQYFGPGTRLTVT.

This clonotype was seen at least ten times. The genes are TRBV7-8 and TRBJ1-1, with 8 bases identical to TRBD1. Germline values: CDR1 SGHVS, CDR2 FQNEAQ. This CDR3 is 14 amino acids long. The V segment lost 5 bases and the J segment 1 base; nucleotides outside the gene matches: 3. The DNA for the CDR3 is TGTGCCAGCAGCCCGGACAGGGAGAACACTGAAGCTTTCTTT. Amino acids: CASSPDRENTEAFF.

The chain links TRBV30 to TRBJ1-4; weak D call: TRBD1 (6 bases). The CDR3 runs to 12 residues. V was pared by 4 bases and J by 13 bases, with 16 bases between. CDR1 is GTSNPN and CDR2 is SVGIG in the germline V gene (reference sequence). For the CDR3, the DNA is TGTGCCTGGAATCCAGGGGAGGAGGGACTGTTTTTT. Encoded protein: CAWNPGEEGLFF.

Ten or more counts support this clonotype. The DNA of the CDR3 is TGTGCCAGCAGCTTCGCGGGGTTCCAAGAGACCCAGTACTTC. It yields the protein CASSFAGFQETQYF. V gene TRBV3-1 combines with J gene TRBJ2-5; maybe TRBD2 (6 bases). Trimming took 5 bases from V and 1 from J, leaving 11 bases between them. Germline V gene data show CDR1 as LGHDT and CDR2 as YNNKEL (reference sequence). The CDR3 is 14 amino acids.

This clonotype was observed at least ten times. V and J are TRBV20-1 and TRBJ1-4, with 11 bases lining up with TRBD1. Trimming cost V 1 base and J 8 bases; bases outside gene matches: 6. Germline V gene lookup returns CDR1 DFQATT and CDR2 SNEGSKA (reference sequence). The CDR3 is made up of 15 amino acids. CDR3 residues: CSARVRTGGGEKLFF. The CDR3 DNA reads as TGCAGTGCTAGAGTTAGGACAGGGGGCGGGGAAAAACTGTTTTTT.

The genes are TRBV6-2 or TRBV6-3 and TRBJ2-1, with 8 bases aligning to TRBD2. The CDR3 covers 14 residues. Trimming removed 0 bases from V and 6 bases from J; junction bases left unmatched: 1. Germline V gene sequence: CDR1 MNHEY, CDR2 SVGEGT. CDR3: CASSYSGLANEQFF. CDR3 DNA: TGTGCCAGCAGTTACTCAGGACTAGCCAATGAGCAGTTCTTC.

This clonotype was counted ten times or more. This chain uses TRBV27 with TRBJ1-5; weak D call: TRBD1 (5 bases). V gave up 6 bases and J gave up 7 bases, with 10 bases separating them. This CDR3 has 12 amino acids. The germline V gene encodes CDR1 MNHEY and CDR2 SMNVEV (reference sequence). The CDR3 DNA follows: TGTGCCAGCAGCTCTAACAGGCAGCCCCAGCATTTT. This gives the protein CASSSNRQPQHF.

This clonotype occurred a few times. The chain recombines TRBV4-2 with TRBJ1-1; D might be TRBD1 (6 bases). Trimming stripped 2 bases from V and 3 bases from J, with 10 bases between. The germline V gene has CDR1 LGHNA and CDR2 YNFKEQ. The CDR3 loop spans 14 amino acids. In DNA, the CDR3 is TGTGCCAGCAGCCAACCCGGACAGTACACTGAAGCTTTCTTT. It encodes CASSQPGQYTEAFF.

The table lists this clonotype with many counts. V usage is TRBV6-2 or TRBV6-3 and J usage is TRBJ1-1; D unclear. The CDR3 loop spans 16 amino acids. Germline lookup yields CDR1 MNHEY and CDR2 SVGEGT. V lost 0 bases, J lost 8 bases, and 19 bases lay in between. The CDR3 DNA sequence: TGTGCCAGCAGTTACTCTTTTTTTCGAAGTTACCCAGAAGCTTTCTTT. It yields the protein CASSYSFFRSYPEAFF.

This clonotype occurred a few times. The rearrangement uses TRBV18 and TRBJ2-7; D gene ambiguous. The CDR3 loop spans 13 amino acids. V was trimmed by 3 bases and J by 7 bases, leaving 13 bases between them. Germline loops: CDR1 KGHSH, CDR2 LQKENI. CDR3 DNA: TGTGCCAGCTCACCCAATCCCTCGGAGGAGCAGTACTTC. Its protein is CASSPNPSEEQYF.